Below are 21 T cell receptor beta chains sequenced from a single sample in a study of siplizumab effects on memory and regulatory T cells. Method: immunoSEQ multiplex PCR; TCRdb's copy keeps in-frame clones and lacks some. This table has approximately 100,000 clones, approximately 90% appearing once. What was sequenced was Tregs sorted from blood. These receptors were obtained from a human donor in good health.

The chain uses TRBV11-3 and TRBJ2-3, with TRBD1 matching over 7 bases. CDR3 length: 15 residues. J lost 1 base, V lost 0 bases, and 1 base had no gene match. The V gene's germline CDR1 is SGHNT and CDR2 YENEEA. The CDR3 loop is CASSLEGTGTDTQYF. CDR3 sequence (DNA): TGTGCCAGCAGCTTAGAGGGGACAGGCACAGATACGCAGTATTTT.

In its sample, this clone was seen once. The genes are TRBV5-4 and TRBJ2-3; D gene uncertain. Germline CDR1 is SGHNT and CDR2 is YYREEE (reference sequence). CDR3 length equals 11 residues. V lost 6 bases to trimming and J lost 6 bases, with 8 bases between them. CDR3 protein: CASTSGDTQYF. CDR3 DNA: TGTGCCAGCACCTCCGGGGATACGCAGTATTTT.

The chain links TRBV5-1 to TRBJ1-6; 11 nucleotides line up with TRBD1. V trimming: 3 bases; J trimming: 9 bases; junction bases outside the gene matches: 5. Germline CDR1 is SGHRS and CDR2 is YFSETQ. This CDR3 contains 15 residues. The CDR3 here is CASSYDGTGGSPLHF. CDR3 sequence (DNA): TGCGCCAGCAGCTATGATGGGACAGGGGGTTCACCCCTCCACTTT.

This sequence joins TRBV5-6 and TRBJ1-2; D is perhaps TRBD1 (5 bases). The CDR3 consists of 18 residues. Germline V gene lookup returns CDR1 SGHDT and CDR2 YYEEEE. Trimming removed 0 bases from V and 2 bases from J, with 20 bases in between. The CDR3 DNA reads TGTGCCAGCAGCTTGGGGGGTACAGGAGGGGCCGCCAACTATGGCTACACCTTC. Its protein is CASSLGGTGGAANYGYTF.

V is TRBV6-1 and J is TRBJ1-2; D gene uncertain. The CDR3 is 11 residues long. CDR1 and CDR2 from the germline V gene are MNHNS and SASEGT. V lost 7 bases, J lost 7 bases, and 10 bases lay in between. CDR3 in DNA: TGTGCCAGCACGTCAACGGGTGGCTACACCTTC. Translation gives CASTSTGGYTF.

This clone has only one observation. The J gene is TRBJ2-3, the V gene TRBV7-9; 8 bases are a match to TRBD1. The CDR3 totals 15 residues. Germline loops: CDR1 SEHNR, CDR2 FQNEAQ (reference sequence). The V gene end was trimmed by 5 bases and the J gene end by 4 bases; junction bases not matched to a gene: 8. DNA for the CDR3: TGTGCCAGCAGCCTAGGACAGGGTGACTCAGATACGCAGTATTTT. Translation gives CASSLGQGDSDTQYF.

This clone occurred a few times. This chain connects TRBV10-3 to TRBJ1-5; D may be TRBD1 (5 bases). V dropped 2 bases and J dropped 5 bases, with 10 bases sitting between them. From germline, CDR1 is ENHRY and CDR2 SYGVKD. The CDR3 runs to 14 residues. This CDR3 reads CAISERSRDQPQHF. DNA for the CDR3: TGTGCCATCAGTGAGCGGTCCAGGGATCAGCCCCAGCATTTT.

The chain recombines TRBV6-1 with TRBJ2-7; TRBD2 aligns across 8 bases. Germline CDR1 reads MNHNS; CDR2 reads SASEGT. Losses at the gene ends were 6 bases for V and 6 bases for J; bases not matched to a gene: 4. There are 12 residues in the CDR3. The chain's CDR3 is CASRGLVFEQYF. In nucleotides, the CDR3 is TGTGCCAGCAGGGGACTAGTGTTCGAGCAGTACTTC.

CDR3 region: CASSGWLRGYTF. The CDR3 DNA sequence: TGTGCCAGTAGTGGGTGGCTCAGGGGCTACACCTTC. The chain carries TRBV19 and TRBJ1-2; D ambiguous. V was shortened by 5 bases and J by 8 bases, with 12 bases between the two germline ends. Looked up from germline, CDR1 is LNHDA and CDR2 is SQIVND (reference sequence). The CDR3 loop spans 12 amino acids. Combining the CDR3 with reference TRBV19 and TRBJ1-2 gives the whole variable domain DGGITQSPKYLFRKEGQNVTLSCEQNLNHDAMYWYRQDPGQGLRLIYYSQIVNDFQKGDIAEGYSVSREKKESFPLTVTSAQKNPTAFYLCASSGWLRGYTFGSGTRLTVV.

This chain uses TRBV19 with TRBJ2-2, with TRBD2 matching 7 bases. CDR1 and CDR2 from the germline V gene are LNHDA and SQIVND (reference sequence). This CDR3 contains 13 residues. V gave up 11 bases and J gave up 8 bases; unmatched junction bases: 11. The CDR3 DNA is TGTGCCTCTGAGGGTCTAGCGGAGGGGGAGCTGTTTTTT. Translating it yields CASEGLAEGELFF.

The chain carries TRBV11-2 and TRBJ1-2; the match to TRBD1 covers 7 bases. The germline V gene encodes CDR1 SGHAT and CDR2 FQNNGV. The CDR3 has 13 residues. V shed 5 bases and J 6 bases; nucleotides not matched to a gene: 6. DNA of the CDR3: TGTGCCAGCAGCCCCGGACAGGAACATGGCTACACCTTC. It translates to CASSPGQEHGYTF.

The chain uses TRBV30 and TRBJ1-1; D gene uncertain. The V gene lost 0 bases and the J gene lost 1 base, with 9 bases spanning the gap. The CDR3 is 14 amino acids. The germline CDR1 and CDR2 sequences are GTSNPN and SVGIG (reference sequence). In nucleotides, the CDR3 is TGTGCCTGGAGTGTACTCAGGAGGAACACTGAAGCTTTCTTT. Protein product: CAWSVLRRNTEAFF.

This chain links TRBV20-1 with TRBJ2-1, with D hard to call. The CDR3 sequence is 11 residues long. From germline, CDR1 is DFQATT and CDR2 SNEGSKA (reference sequence). Trimming left V 3 bases short and J 7 bases short, with 7 bases between. As DNA, the CDR3 is TGCAGTGCTAGCCTTGTGAATGAGCAGTTCTTC. It yields the protein CSASLVNEQFF.

A few counts support this clone. J is TRBJ2-7 and V is TRBV29-1; 8 bases match TRBD1. The CDR3 consists of 12 residues. Trimming took 7 bases from V and 1 from J; bases not matched to a gene: 3. Looked up from germline, CDR1 is SQVTM and CDR2 is ANQGSEA. The CDR3 loop reads CSGGTGSYEQYF. CDR3 DNA sequence: TGCAGCGGGGGGACAGGATCCTACGAGCAGTACTTC.

V gene TRBV18 combines with J gene TRBJ1-1; tentative D call: TRBD1 (5 bases). The CDR3 contains 13 residues. Trimming left V 4 bases short and J 4 bases short, with 10 bases between. Germline loops: CDR1 KGHSH, CDR2 LQKENI. The CDR3 loop reads CASSQLRGTEAFF. DNA of the CDR3: TGTGCCAGCTCACAGCTAAGGGGCACTGAAGCTTTCTTT. Variable domain in full (rest from reference TRBV18 and TRBJ1-1): NAGVMQNPRHLVRRRGQEARLRCSPMKGHSHVYWYRQLPEEGLKFMVYLQKENIIDESGMPKERFSAEFPKEGPSILRIQQVVRGDSAAYFCASSQLRGTEAFFGQGTRLTVV.

V and J are TRBV15 and TRBJ2-7; D remains unclear. Germline values: CDR1 LNHNV, CDR2 YYDKDF (reference sequence). The CDR3 covers 12 residues. V was trimmed by 1 base and J by 7 bases, leaving 8 bases between them. The CDR3 sequence: CATSRVRNEQYF. CDR3 coding DNA: TGTGCCACCAGCAGAGTGAGGAATGAGCAGTACTTC.

The V gene is TRBV14, the J gene TRBJ2-3; 8 positions agree with TRBD2. The germline CDR1 and CDR2 sequences are SGHDN and FVKESK. The CDR3 sequence is 13 residues long. The V gene end was trimmed by 5 bases and the J gene end by 4 bases; junction bases not matched to a gene: 2. Here the CDR3 reads CASSFGGADTQYF. The DNA of the CDR3 is TGTGCCAGCAGCTTCGGGGGGGCAGATACGCAGTATTTT.

J is TRBJ1-3 and V is TRBV5-4, with 8 bases aligning to TRBD1. From germline, CDR1 is SGHNT and CDR2 YYREEE (reference sequence). Unmatched junction bases numbered 9, after V lost 4 bases and J lost 0 bases. The CDR3 totals 17 residues. The DNA for the CDR3 is TGTGCCAGCAGCCGGGGCCGGGACAGGAACTCTGGAAACACCATATATTTT. Protein product: CASSRGRDRNSGNTIYF.

The chain is built from TRBV6-5 and TRBJ1-2; unclear D gene. Germline V gene lookup returns CDR1 MNHEY and CDR2 SVGAGI. V lost 8 bases to trimming and J lost 0 bases, with 10 bases between them. The CDR3 consists of 13 residues. The CDR3: CASRSGTNYGYTF. CDR3 in DNA: TGTGCCAGCCGGAGCGGGACTAACTATGGCTACACCTTC.

This chain links TRBV19 with TRBJ2-6, with D possibly called TRBD1 or TRBD2 (5 bases each). Germline loops: CDR1 LNHDA, CDR2 SQIVND (reference sequence). Trimming left V 3 bases short and J 4 bases short, with 10 bases between. The length of the CDR3 is 15 residues. The CDR3 loop is CASSMRDGGANVLTF. The CDR3, as DNA: TGTGCCAGTAGTATGAGGGACGGGGGGGCCAACGTCCTGACTTTC.

V usage is TRBV4-1 and J usage is TRBJ2-7; 8 nucleotides align to TRBD2. The germline CDR1 and CDR2 sequences are MGHRA and YSYEKL. The J segment lost 0 bases and the V segment lost 2 bases, leaving 12 bases of the junction unmatched. This CDR3 is built from 18 residues. CDR3 sequence reads: CASSQPSGSGRGSYEQYF. DNA for the CDR3: TGCGCCAGCAGCCAACCTAGCGGCAGCGGGAGAGGCTCCTACGAGCAGTACTTC.